The present T cell receptor beta chain was sequenced within a study of shared clonotypes between healthy human individuals. The study, taken as a whole, reports: What naive subsets generally showed was a larger estimated richness than memory subsets showed. Blood was the only sampled material, and tissue repertoires likely differ.

The CDR3 loop spans 13 amino acids. Trimming removed 5 bases from V and 8 bases from J, with 10 bases in between. The germline V gene encodes CDR1 SEHNR and CDR2 FQNEAQ (reference sequence). The naive CD8 subset, CD45RO-negative cells positively selected for CCR7, excluded terminally differentiated effector memory CD45RA+ cells. All of the donors resided in Nashville, Tennessee, and each was a Caucasian adult. Assay runs were performed at deep level. The table came from immunoSEQ multiplex PCR; TCRdb's copy has only in-frame clones and leaves some out. The sample yields about 2 million clones, about 95% seen once. In the case of this clone: The antigen remains undetermined. Other DNA sequences of this sample code for an identical CDR3.

The chain links TRBV7-9 to TRBJ1-6, with TRBD1 as a possible D gene (6 bases). Sequences were obtained from naive CD8+ T cells sorted from blood. This receptor was taken from a man aged 18 to 29 in good health. The CDR3 here is CASSPWTDSPLHF. CDR3 coding DNA: TGTGCCAGCAGCCCCTGGACAGATTCACCCCTCCACTTT. The entire variable domain, with the rest obtained from reference TRBV7-9 and TRBJ1-6, is as follows: DTGVSQNPRHKITKRGQNVTFRCDPISEHNRLYWYRQTLGQGPEFLTYFQNEAQLEKSRLLSDRFSAERPKGSFSTLEIQRTEQGDSAMYLCASSPWTDSPLHFGNGTRLTVT.